A single sample is the source of the 25 T cell receptor beta chains below, sequenced in a study of T cells in localized non-small cell lung cancer. TCRdb's table, derived via immunoSEQ multiplex PCR, lists solely in-frame clones and lacks some. The data contain about 31,000 clones, 85% to 95% of them seen just once; the ten biggest clones take up roughly 0.73%. This sample comprised peripheral blood, obtained before any cancer treatment. These TCRs come from a woman aged 35-75 years with stage I lung adenocarcinoma.

This chain connects TRBV5-1 to TRBJ2-5, with 8 bases fitting TRBD2. CDR3 length equals 15 residues. Germline V gene sequence: CDR1 SGHRS, CDR2 YFSETQ. Trimming at V came to 0 bases and at J to 2 bases, leaving 3 bases not matched to a gene. CDR3 amino acids: CASSLVVAGQETQYF. CDR3 sequence (DNA): TGCGCCAGCAGCTTGGTAGTAGCGGGGCAAGAGACCCAGTACTTC.

CDR3 in amino acids: CASSTGTGHLYEQYF. The CDR3 DNA follows: TGTGCCAGTAGTACCGGGACAGGGCACCTCTACGAGCAGTACTTC. The chain employs TRBV19 and TRBJ2-7; 9 bases line up with TRBD1. Germline values: CDR1 LNHDA, CDR2 SQIVND (reference sequence). This CDR3 spans 15 amino acids. Trimming at V came to 4 bases and at J to 3 bases, leaving 7 bases not matched to a gene.

The rearrangement uses TRBV5-1 and TRBJ2-3; D perhaps matches TRBD1 (5 bases). V shed 7 bases and J shed 0 bases, with 12 bases lying between them. CDR3 length: 14 residues. The germline gives CDR1 SGHRS, CDR2 YFSETQ. CDR3 region: CASSTVHSTDTQYF. As DNA, the CDR3 is TGCGCCAGCTCGACAGTTCATAGCACAGATACGCAGTATTTT.

The chain employs TRBV2 and TRBJ1-5; 8 bases are a match to TRBD1. Germline values: CDR1 SNHLY, CDR2 FYNNEI. The CDR3 runs to 17 residues. After removal of 6 bases from V and 0 bases from J, the junction contained 10 bases not matched to a gene. CDR3 amino acids: CASRAGTGAYSNQPQHF. The CDR3 region has the DNA TGTGCCAGCAGGGCCGGGACAGGCGCGTATAGCAATCAGCCCCAGCATTTT.

The chain has TRBV11-3 and TRBJ2-7, with D uncertain. Trimming cost V 2 bases and J 0 bases, with 8 bases left between them. The germline V gene encodes CDR1 SGHNT and CDR2 YENEEA. The CDR3 is 14 amino acids. CDR3 sequence: CASSLRGHSYEQYF. The CDR3 coding sequence is TGTGCCAGCAGCTTACGCGGCCACTCCTACGAGCAGTACTTC.

This clone has only one observation. The chain couples TRBV7-2 to TRBJ2-7; 9 bases are shared with TRBD1. CDR3 length: 16 amino acids. CDR1 and CDR2 from the germline V gene are SGHTA and FQGNSA. V dropped 3 bases and J dropped 5; count of bases not matched to a gene: 11. The CDR3 coding sequence is TGTGCCAGCAGCTTGTCATTAGGGACAGGGTCCCACGAGCAGTACTTC. Translating gives CASSLSLGTGSHEQYF. The whole variable domain, filled in from reference TRBV7-2 and TRBJ2-7, reads GAGVSQSPSNKVTEKGKDVELRCDPISGHTALYWYRQSLGQGLEFLIYFQGNSAPDKSGLPSDRFSAERTGGSVSTLTIQRTQQEDSAVYLCASSLSLGTGSHEQYFGPGTRLTVT.

The chain joins TRBV4-3 to TRBJ1-2; a weak D match, TRBD1 (6 bases). The V end was cut by 1 base, the J end by 4 bases, with 13 bases between. The CDR3 length is 15 residues. CDR1 and CDR2 (germline): LGHNA, YSLEER. The CDR3 DNA reads TGCGCCAGCAGCCAAGTTGGTACAGGGATCTATGGCTACACCTTC. Protein: CASSQVGTGIYGYTF.

The chain couples TRBV23-1 to TRBJ2-5; TRBD1 matches at 8 bases. TRBV23-1 is placed among ORFs of uncertain function. The CDR3 length is 15 residues. Losses at the gene ends were 3 bases for V and 2 bases for J; bases not matched to a gene: 5. The CDR3 loop reads CASSHGQGIQETQYF. CDR3 DNA: TGCGCCAGCAGTCACGGACAGGGAATACAAGAGACCCAGTACTTC.

This chain's CDR3 is CAGQLRRSGNTIYF. In nucleotides, the CDR3 is TGTGCCGGACAATTAAGACGCTCTGGAAACACCATATATTTT. The chain combines TRBV19 with TRBJ1-3, with D perhaps TRBD1 (5 bases). CDR3 length: 14 amino acids. Trimming removed 11 bases from V and 0 bases from J, with 14 bases in between. CDR1 and CDR2 (germline): LNHDA, SQIVND (reference sequence). The full variable domain, rest sourced from reference TRBV19 and TRBJ1-3, is DGGITQSPKYLFRKEGQNVTLSCEQNLNHDAMYWYRQDPGQGLRLIYYSQIVNDFQKGDIAEGYSVSREKKESFPLTVTSAQKNPTAFYLCAGQLRRSGNTIYFGEGSWLTVV.

This sequence joins TRBV19 and TRBJ1-4; D unclear. The CDR3 has 14 amino acids. The germline CDR1 and CDR2 sequences are LNHDA and SQIVND (reference sequence). Trimming shortened V by 4 bases and J by 4 bases, and 10 bases separated the two germline ends. CDR3 nucleotides: TGTGCCAGTAGTAGGAAGAGTGTTAATGAAAAACTGTTTTTT. Translated: CASSRKSVNEKLFF.

The J gene is TRBJ1-1, the V gene TRBV7-9, with D tentatively TRBD1 (6 bases). Trimming pared 4 bases from V and 10 bases from J, leaving 16 bases between. The V gene's germline CDR1 is SEHNR and CDR2 FQNEAQ (reference sequence). This CDR3 region has 13 residues. The CDR3 loop is CASSSLQGGGAFF. As DNA, the CDR3 is TGTGCCAGCAGCTCGTTACAGGGTGGGGGAGCTTTCTTT.

The gene calls are TRBV28 and TRBJ1-1; 8 bases match TRBD1. There are 16 residues in the CDR3. V lost 3 bases, J lost 0 bases, and 6 bases stayed unmatched. Per the germline V gene, CDR1 is MDHEN and CDR2 is SYDVKM. The CDR3 nucleotides read TGTGCCAGCAGTTTTCCTGGGGACAGGATGAACACTGAAGCTTTCTTT. Residues: CASSFPGDRMNTEAFF. Drawing the rest from reference TRBV28 and TRBJ1-1, the complete variable domain is DVKVTQSSRYLVKRTGEKVFLECVQDMDHENMFWYRQDPGLGLRLIYFSYDVKMKEKGDIPEGYSVSREKKERFSLILESASTNQTSMYLCASSFPGDRMNTEAFFGQGTRLTVV.

The chain combines TRBV2 with TRBJ2-7; D gene uncertain. The CDR3 has 13 amino acids. Germline V gene data show CDR1 as SNHLY and CDR2 as FYNNEI. Trimming took off 6 bases at V and 6 bases at J, with 15 bases between the two ends. CDR3 DNA: TGTGCCAGCAGACCAACGACGGGTGGCGAGCAGTACTTC. It yields the protein CASRPTTGGEQYF.

This clone is a singleton in its sample. This chain links TRBV5-1 with TRBJ1-4, with 8 bases aligning to TRBD1. This CDR3 has 14 amino acids. Germline assignment: CDR1 SGHRS and CDR2 YFSETQ. J lost 7 bases, V lost 2 bases, and 4 bases had no gene match. The CDR3 loop reads CASSFGQGAEKLFF. As DNA, the CDR3 is TGCGCCAGCAGCTTTGGACAGGGAGCTGAAAAACTGTTTTTT.

The chain has TRBV6-1 and TRBJ1-5, with D perhaps matching TRBD1 (6 bases). Trimming took 5 bases from V and 3 from J, leaving 14 bases between them. Germline loops: CDR1 MNHNS, CDR2 SASEGT. The CDR3 consists of 15 residues. CDR3 amino acids: CASSKRGDVNQPQHF. CDR3 sequence (DNA): TGTGCCAGCAGTAAAAGGGGGGATGTCAATCAGCCCCAGCATTTT.

The chain carries TRBV5-1 and TRBJ2-7; 7 bases line up with TRBD1. The trim removed 4 bases at V and 0 bases at J, leaving 10 bases unmatched. The germline V gene has CDR1 SGHRS and CDR2 YFSETQ. This CDR3 is 16 amino acids long. Here the CDR3 reads CASSPLGAGGSYEQYF. In nucleotides, the CDR3 is TGCGCCAGCAGCCCACTTGGGGCAGGGGGCTCCTACGAGCAGTACTTC.

The chain uses TRBV7-6 and TRBJ1-5, with 8 bases lining up with TRBD1. The CDR3 totals 16 residues. Germline assignment: CDR1 SGHVS and CDR2 FNYEAQ. V shed 4 bases and J 4 bases; nucleotides not matched to a gene: 9. CDR3 amino acids: CASSSRQGARNQPQHF. CDR3 DNA sequence: TGTGCCAGCAGCTCGCGTCAGGGGGCTAGGAATCAGCCCCAGCATTTT.

This clone has a handful of counts. The V and J genes are TRBV2 and TRBJ1-5, with 7 bases that match TRBD1. This CDR3 is 16 amino acids long. Trimming removed 3 bases from V and 0 bases from J; junction bases left unmatched: 5. CDR1 and CDR2 (germline): SNHLY, FYNNEI. CDR3 in amino acids: CASSETGPYSNQPQHF. The CDR3 DNA is TGTGCCAGCAGTGAGACAGGGCCCTATAGCAATCAGCCCCAGCATTTT.

The V gene is TRBV15, the J gene TRBJ2-5; D may be TRBD1 (5 bases). Germline V gives CDR1 LNHNV, CDR2 YYDKDF (reference sequence). The CDR3 is 13 residues long. Trimming shortened V by 4 bases and J by 1 base, and 7 bases separated the two germline ends. CDR3 coding DNA: TGTGCCACCAGCACAGGGATCCAAGAGACCCAGTACTTC. Protein sequence: CATSTGIQETQYF.

This chain connects TRBV2 to TRBJ2-2; 10 bases are a match to TRBD2. The CDR3 is made up of 17 amino acids. Germline V gene sequence: CDR1 SNHLY, CDR2 FYNNEI. V shed 3 bases and J 4 bases; nucleotides not matched to a gene: 8. DNA of the CDR3: TGTGCCAGCAGTGACCAGCGGGGGGGCCGTAGCACCGGGGAGCTGTTTTTT. Translated: CASSDQRGGRSTGELFF.

The chain uses TRBV5-4 and TRBJ2-3; 13 bases are a match to TRBD2. Germline V gene data show CDR1 as SGHNT and CDR2 as YYREEE (reference sequence). Trimming at V came to 4 bases and at J to 2 bases, leaving 10 bases not matched to a gene. The CDR3 extends over 18 amino acids. CDR3 loop: CASSPTGGLAGVTDTQYF. In DNA form, the CDR3 reads TGTGCCAGCAGCCCCACAGGCGGACTAGCGGGGGTCACAGATACGCAGTATTTT.

V and J are TRBV19 and TRBJ2-6; TRBD1 agrees at 8 bases. V was pared by 7 bases and J by 4 bases, with 12 bases of the junction left unmatched. This CDR3 has 17 residues. Looked up from germline, CDR1 is LNHDA and CDR2 is SQIVND (reference sequence). CDR3 sequence: CASTYLGTGSGANVLTF. The CDR3 DNA reads TGTGCCAGTACATATTTAGGGACAGGTTCGGGGGCCAACGTCCTGACTTTC.

This clone has only one observation. V usage is TRBV9 and J usage is TRBJ2-7; D assignment may be TRBD1 or TRBD2 (7 bases each). CDR3 length: 16 residues. The ends were cut back, 4 bases at V and 2 bases at J, with 19 bases in the middle. The V gene's germline CDR1 is SGDLS and CDR2 YYNGEE. CDR3 sequence reads: CASSSRGGQGPYEQYF. In nucleotides, the CDR3 is TGTGCCAGCAGCTCCAGGGGGGGGCAGGGGCCCTACGAGCAGTACTTC.

This clone was seen only a few times. CDR3 nucleotide sequence: TGTGCCAGCAGCGTAGATAGCGGGGGCGTGGAGACCCAGTACTTC. The encoded protein is CASSVDSGGVETQYF. This chain joins TRBV9 and TRBJ2-5, with 9 bases identical to TRBD2. The CDR3 contains 15 residues. Germline CDR1 is SGDLS and CDR2 is YYNGEE. Trimming removed 0 bases from V and 5 bases from J; junction bases left unmatched: 5.

The chain employs TRBV29-1 and TRBJ2-1; D uncertain. Trimming stripped 5 bases from V and 4 bases from J, with 18 bases between. The CDR3 spans 15 residues. CDR1 and CDR2 (germline): SQVTM, ANQGSEA. The chain's CDR3 is CSVRSEREIYNEQFF. The CDR3, as DNA: TGCAGCGTTCGTTCCGAGCGAGAAATATACAATGAGCAGTTCTTC.